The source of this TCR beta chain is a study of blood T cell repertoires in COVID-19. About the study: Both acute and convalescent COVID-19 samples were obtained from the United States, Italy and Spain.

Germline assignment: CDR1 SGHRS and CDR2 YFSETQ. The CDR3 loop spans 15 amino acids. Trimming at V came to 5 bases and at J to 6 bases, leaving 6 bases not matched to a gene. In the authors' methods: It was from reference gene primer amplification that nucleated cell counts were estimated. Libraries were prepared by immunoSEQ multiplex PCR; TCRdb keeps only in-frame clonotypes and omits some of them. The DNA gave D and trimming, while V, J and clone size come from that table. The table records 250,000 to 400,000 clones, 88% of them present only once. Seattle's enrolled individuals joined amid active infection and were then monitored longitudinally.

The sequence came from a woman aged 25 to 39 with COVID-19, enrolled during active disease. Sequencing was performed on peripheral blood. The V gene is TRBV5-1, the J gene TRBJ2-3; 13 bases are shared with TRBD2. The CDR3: CASRKGTSGDDTQYF. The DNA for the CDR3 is TGCGCCAGCAGGAAAGGGACTAGCGGGGATGATACGCAGTATTTT. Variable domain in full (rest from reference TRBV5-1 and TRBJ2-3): KAGVTQTPRYLIKTRGQQVTLSCSPISGHRSVSWYQQTPGQGLQFLFEYFSETQRNKGNFPGRFSGRQFSNSRSEMNVSTLELGDSALYLCASRKGTSGDDTQYFGPGTRLTVL.